This T cell receptor beta chain originates from a study of T-cell reconstitution after alpha-beta-depleted transplantation in children (dated by TCRdb to about 2016). General notes on the study: T-cell immune reconstitution after TCRalphabeta/CD19-depleted allogeneic hematopoietic cell transplantation in children was quantitatively tracked in the study by means of TCR repertoire profiling.

Preparation of the library involved PCR. Instrument used: Illumina HiSeq 2500. Molecular barcoding was employed in the preparation of TCR libraries, with unique molecular identifiers being used to normalize TCRbeta repertoire quantification. In-frame beta chains were kept once TCRdb had trimmed the public reads at Q25 with fastp and called clones with MiXCR. Every entry covers one CDR3 protein and lists the most common genes and DNA from its rows. Present in this sample are approximately 640,000 distinct CDR3 sequences, 16% of which were seen just once. The biggest ten clones account for approximately 1% of the sample. The CDR3 runs 15 amino acids, cysteine and phenylalanine included. The CDR3 DNA has 45 bases and is translated from base 1. Based on the germline V gene, the CDR1 and CDR2 sequences are SGHTA and FQGNSA. The germline V and J ends show losses of 2 bases and 7 bases respectively, and no gene match explains 5 bases of the junction.

This clonotype has more than one count but fewer than ten. Its antigen is still unknown. Nothing much larger sits one base from this clone, and base qualities are not available. Recombination linked TRBV7-2 to TRBJ2-2; TRBD2 lines up with 9 middle nucleotides. The source material was PBMCs from the stem cell graft donor, sampled from the stem cell graft. The TCR originated in a human donor who donated a stem cell graft to a child with acute myeloid leukemia. CDR3 protein: CASSLRTSAGGELFF. The sequenced DNA: TGTGCCAGCAGCTTAAGGACTAGCGCGGGCGGGGAGCTGTTTTTT.